The clone carrying this T cell receptor (beta chain) has only a few counts. These data originate in a study of human T cells and chemical hapten exposure. As for time point: patch test 1, 2 weeks after DPC sensitization. Treatment given: therapeutic diphenylcyclopropenone sensitization with weekly scalp DPC. Trimming removed 2 bases at V and 0 bases at J, with 9 bases between. CDR3 length equals 15 residues. The germline V gene has CDR1 ENHRY and CDR2 SYGVKD. One entry per CDR3 protein, called by TCRdb with MiXCR from the RACE reads. Of around 300,000 distinct CDR3 sequences in the sample, approximately 6.3% were seen once.

The sequence derives from a woman under 30 with alopecia areata. Some clones in this sample may be carry-over from other donors' samples. The V gene is TRBV10-3, the J gene TRBJ2-3; maybe TRBD2 (6 bases). The starting material was whole blood, obtained in connection with sensitization to the hapten diphenylcyclopropenone (DPC). DNA of the CDR3: TGTGCCATCAGTGAGATGAGCGGGAGCACAGATACGCAGTATTTT. This sequence encodes CAISEMSGSTDTQYF.